One and the same sample provided the 27 T cell receptor beta chains below, sequenced in a study of vaccination and CD4 T cells after COVID-19. Sequenced with the Oncomine TCR Beta short-read assay was DNA taken from cultured CD4+ T cells. TCRdb redid the calling of the PCR reads with MiXCR, one entry per CDR3 protein. The sample carries 25,000 or so distinct CDR3 sequences, roughly 40% recorded once. These TCRs' antigens remain unknown. Described treatment: 10-day PBMC culture with coronavirus spike peptide pools or control peptides (ViraFEST assay). The sequenced material came from CD4+ T cells from blood, cultured in vitro. Source of these receptors: a human donor who had recovered from COVID-19.

V is TRBV2 and J is TRBJ1-2; 8 bases agree with TRBD1. Germline lookup yields CDR1 SNHLY and CDR2 FYNNEI. The J segment lost 4 bases and the V segment lost 5 bases, leaving 3 bases of the junction unmatched. The CDR3 is 13 amino acids. Written as DNA, the CDR3 is TGTGCCAGCAGTCCTCAGGGGGCCTATGGCTACACCTTC. Encoded protein: CASSPQGAYGYTF.

This chain uses TRBV5-1 with TRBJ1-2; possibly TRBD1 for D (5 bases). This CDR3 contains 16 residues. Germline V gives CDR1 SGHRS, CDR2 YFSETQ. Trimming pared 2 bases from V and 0 bases from J, leaving 14 bases between. The CDR3 loop reads CASSFTAGLANYGYTF. The DNA of the CDR3 is TGCGCCAGCAGCTTTACCGCAGGGCTAGCTAACTATGGCTACACCTTC.

This chain links TRBV20-1 with TRBJ1-1; TRBD1 matches at 9 bases. This CDR3 has 15 amino acids. V was pared by 0 bases and J by 1 base, with 3 bases of the junction left unmatched. CDR1 DFQATT and CDR2 SNEGSKA come from the germline V gene (reference sequence). The CDR3 reads CSARDPGQGNTEAFF. The CDR3 coding sequence is TGCAGTGCTAGAGATCCGGGACAGGGGAACACTGAAGCTTTCTTT.

The J gene is TRBJ2-7, the V gene TRBV6-1; 10 bases are shared with TRBD1. With V trimmed by 4 bases and J by 4 bases, 4 bases remained unmatched. CDR3 length equals 14 residues. Germline lookup yields CDR1 MNHNS and CDR2 SASEGT. CDR3 loop: CASSGRDRGYEQYF. DNA for the CDR3: TGTGCCAGCAGTGGCCGGGACAGGGGTTACGAGCAGTACTTC.

This chain connects TRBV28 to TRBJ1-2; TRBD1 matches at 8 bases. The CDR3 spans 16 residues. The J segment lost 3 bases and the V segment lost 4 bases, leaving 10 bases of the junction unmatched. Germline V gene sequence: CDR1 MDHEN, CDR2 SYDVKM. CDR3 nucleotide sequence: TGTGCCAGCAGTTCTTGGACAGGGTTAAGGGACTATGGCTACACCTTC. Protein: CASSSWTGLRDYGYTF.

This clonotype was seen more than once but under ten times. The chain recombines TRBV5-4 with TRBJ2-7; D is possibly TRBD1 (6 bases). Deletions cut 2 bases from V and 1 base from J, with 10 bases between. Germline values: CDR1 SGHNT, CDR2 YYREEE (reference sequence). The CDR3 has 14 residues. CDR3 residues: CASSFLQGSYEQYF. Written as DNA, the CDR3 is TGTGCCAGCAGCTTCTTACAGGGTTCCTACGAGCAGTACTTC.

CDR3 bases: TGTGCCAGCAGTTTATTGGCTAGCGGGAGGTATGGGGCGGTCGAGACCCAGTACTTC. This sequence encodes CASSLLASGRYGAVETQYF. This chain uses TRBV28 with TRBJ2-5, with TRBD2 matching 11 bases. V lost 1 base, J lost 5 bases, and 15 bases stayed unmatched. The CDR3 has 19 residues. CDR1 is MDHEN and CDR2 is SYDVKM in the germline V gene. Variable domain in full (rest from reference TRBV28 and TRBJ2-5): DVKVTQSSRYLVKRTGEKVFLECVQDMDHENMFWYRQDPGLGLRLIYFSYDVKMKEKGDIPEGYSVSREKKERFSLILESASTNQTSMYLCASSLLASGRYGAVETQYFGPGTRLLVL.

This clonotype showed up just a few times. The chain couples TRBV18 to TRBJ1-2, with D perhaps TRBD1 (6 bases). Germline CDR1 and CDR2: KGHSH and LQKENI. Trimming removed 3 bases from V and 4 bases from J, with 18 bases in between. This CDR3 is built from 16 residues. The CDR3 nucleotides are TGTGCCAGCTCACCCGCCAACTCACTGGGGGCCTATGGCTACACCTTC. Amino acids: CASSPANSLGAYGYTF.

This chain links TRBV28 with TRBJ2-7, with 14 bases that match TRBD2. The junction had 14 bases not matched to a gene; V was cut back by 6 bases and J by 4 bases. The CDR3 is made up of 18 amino acids. Germline CDR1 and CDR2: MDHEN and SYDVKM. Written as DNA, the CDR3 is TGTGCCAGCAGAAGACTAGCGGGAGGGCCGTCTCTGTCTTACGAGCAGTACTTC. Residues: CASRRLAGGPSLSYEQYF.

This clonotype was observed a handful of times. The chain carries TRBV5-4 and TRBJ2-7; 11 positions agree with TRBD2. J lost 7 bases, V lost 1 base, and 13 bases had no gene match. This CDR3 is 17 amino acids long. Germline V gene data show CDR1 as SGHNT and CDR2 as YYREEE (reference sequence). The CDR3: CASSLSSGGRWGREQYF. Written as DNA, the CDR3 is TGTGCCAGCAGCTTGTCTAGCGGGGGGAGGTGGGGTCGAGAGCAGTACTTC. The full variable domain, its missing parts supplied by reference TRBV5-4 and TRBJ2-7, is ETGVTQSPTHLIKTRGQQVTLRCSSQSGHNTVSWYQQALGQGPQFIFQYYREEENGRGNFPPRFSGLQFPNYSSELNVNALELDDSALYLCASSLSSGGRWGREQYFGPGTRLTVT.

This chain connects TRBV2 to TRBJ2-2; 10 bases line up with TRBD2. The CDR3 sequence is 15 residues long. Germline CDR1 is SNHLY and CDR2 is FYNNEI. Unmatched junction bases numbered 6, after V lost 4 bases and J lost 7 bases. Here the CDR3 reads CASSVSGGHFGELFF. The CDR3 coding sequence is TGTGCCAGCAGTGTTAGCGGGGGGCACTTCGGGGAGCTGTTTTTT.

The V and J genes are TRBV7-8 and TRBJ1-6, with D possibly TRBD1 on 6 matching bases. CDR1 and CDR2 from the germline V gene are SGHVS and FQNEAQ. This CDR3 comprises 16 residues. V gave up 5 bases and J gave up 4 bases, with 15 bases separating them. CDR3 sequence (DNA): TGTGCCAGCAGCATCAGACGACAGGAGTATAATTCACCCCTCCACTTT. Amino acid sequence: CASSIRRQEYNSPLHF.

V usage is TRBV20-1 and J usage is TRBJ1-5, with D possibly TRBD1 on 5 matching bases. The CDR3 loop spans 14 amino acids. The germline V gene has CDR1 DFQATT and CDR2 SNEGSKA (reference sequence). Trimming took off 3 bases at V and 7 bases at J, with 16 bases between the two ends. CDR3: CSASDGTLNQPQHF. The CDR3, as DNA: TGCAGTGCTAGCGACGGGACTTTAAACCAGCCCCAGCATTTT.

The gene calls are TRBV2 and TRBJ2-7, with D unclear. With 3 bases removed from V and 7 bases from J, the gap between germline ends came to 10 bases. The germline V gene has CDR1 SNHLY and CDR2 FYNNEI. The CDR3 runs to 12 residues. DNA for the CDR3: TGTGCCAGCAGTGAGTACAGTCAAGAGCAGTACTTC. Amino acids: CASSEYSQEQYF.

The rearrangement uses TRBV6-1 and TRBJ2-3, with 7 bases fitting TRBD1. CDR3 length: 12 residues. Germline CDR1 reads MNHNS; CDR2 reads SASEGT. The V segment lost 11 bases and the J segment 9 bases; nucleotides outside the gene matches: 11. CDR3 amino acids: CAARGQVGTQYF. For the CDR3, the DNA is TGTGCCGCTAGGGGGCAGGTTGGGACGCAGTATTTT.

This chain uses TRBV6-2 or TRBV6-3 with TRBJ2-1; TRBD2 matches 14 bases. The CDR3 is 15 amino acids. V was clipped by 7 bases and J by 9 bases; unmatched bases: 8. CDR1 MNHEY and CDR2 SVGEGT come from the germline V gene. Written as DNA, the CDR3 is TGTGCCAGCAATCGACTAGCGGGAGGGCGGGTTGAGCAGTTCTTC. It is translated as CASNRLAGGRVEQFF.

The gene calls are TRBV11-1 and TRBJ2-7; TRBD2 might be the D (6 bases). Germline lookup yields CDR1 SGHAT and CDR2 FQDESV (reference sequence). V lost 7 bases and J lost 1, with 14 bases in between. CDR3 length: 14 amino acids. The CDR3 loop reads CASTKGLTSYEQYF. CDR3 in DNA: TGTGCCAGCACCAAAGGACTAACTTCCTACGAGCAGTACTTC. Full variable domain (missing parts from reference TRBV11-1 and TRBJ2-7): EAEVAQSPRYKITEKSQAVAFWCDPISGHATLYWYRQILGQGPELLVQFQDESVVDDSQLPKDRFSAERLKGVDSTLKIQPAELGDSAMYLCASTKGLTSYEQYFGPGTRLTVT.

CDR3 loop: CASSEAHPSNYGYTF. The CDR3 DNA follows: TGTGCCAGCAGTGAAGCTCATCCCTCTAACTATGGCTACACCTTC. The V gene is TRBV6-1, the J gene TRBJ1-2; D unclear. Trimming left V 0 bases short and J 0 bases short, with 8 bases between. The CDR3 is 15 residues long. Germline V gene sequence: CDR1 MNHNS, CDR2 SASEGT.

V and J are TRBV7-9 and TRBJ2-3, with 8 bases identical to TRBD2. The junction had 13 bases not matched to a gene; V was cut back by 4 bases and J by 1 base. The CDR3 extends over 18 amino acids. CDR1 and CDR2 from the germline V gene are SEHNR and FQNEAQ (reference sequence). CDR3 in DNA: TGTGCCAGCAGCTCCGGCGTCGATGGGCGGGGGGGCACAGATACGCAGTATTTT. Its translation: CASSSGVDGRGGTDTQYF.

The V call is TRBV6-4, the J call TRBJ2-3; 8 nucleotides agree with TRBD2. The germline gives CDR1 MRHNA, CDR2 SNTAGT. Trimming at V came to 1 base and at J to 4 bases, leaving 4 bases not matched to a gene. This CDR3 is built from 15 residues. The CDR3 DNA reads as TGTGCCAGCAGTGACTGGCCGGGGGGGCCAGATACGCAGTATTTT. Translating gives CASSDWPGGPDTQYF.

The genes are TRBV20-1 and TRBJ2-3, with TRBD2 as a possible D gene (6 bases). The germline V and J ends were trimmed by 6 bases and 4 bases, with 11 bases remaining between them. The CDR3 is 12 residues long. Germline values: CDR1 DFQATT, CDR2 SNEGSKA (reference sequence). DNA of the CDR3: TGCAGTGCGATCTGGGGGGCAGATACGCAGTATTTT. Amino acid sequence: CSAIWGADTQYF.

The chain carries TRBV7-2 and TRBJ2-5; D call uncertain. Looked up from germline, CDR1 is SGHTA and CDR2 is FQGNSA. The CDR3 has 12 residues. The V end lost 3 bases, the J end lost 5 bases, and 7 bases lay between the germline ends. CDR3 protein: CASSFMRETQYF. Here the CDR3 DNA reads TGTGCCAGCAGCTTCATGAGGGAGACCCAGTACTTC. Using reference TRBV7-2 and TRBJ2-5 for the parts outside the CDR3, the full variable domain is GAGVSQSPSNKVTEKGKDVELRCDPISGHTALYWYRQSLGQGLEFLIYFQGNSAPDKSGLPSDRFSAERTGGSVSTLTIQRTQQEDSAVYLCASSFMRETQYFGPGTRLLVL.

The genes are TRBV28 and TRBJ2-7; the D call may be TRBD1 or TRBD2 (8 bases each). V was pared by 4 bases and J by 4 bases, with 23 bases between. The length of the CDR3 is 17 residues. Germline V CDR1 and CDR2: MDHEN, SYDVKM. Written as DNA, the CDR3 is TGTGCCAGCAGTTCCACCGGGGGGGGACAGGACCTTTACGAGCAGTACTTC. Translated: CASSSTGGGQDLYEQYF.

J is TRBJ2-1 and V is TRBV6-1; 10 bases align to TRBD1. J gave up 7 bases and V 5 bases, and 5 bases lay outside the gene matches. The length of the CDR3 is 14 residues. The germline CDR1 and CDR2 sequences are MNHNS and SASEGT. CDR3 region: CASSPRTGGNEQFF. The CDR3, as DNA: TGTGCCAGCAGTCCTAGGACAGGGGGAAATGAGCAGTTCTTC.

The CDR3 here is CASGLRVARPQHF. The DNA for the CDR3 is TGTGCCAGCGGATTGAGGGTGGCTCGGCCCCAGCATTTT. V usage is TRBV6-1 and J usage is TRBJ1-5; D gene ambiguous. The CDR3 spans 13 residues. Deletions cut 8 bases from V and 9 bases from J, with 17 bases between. Germline V CDR1 and CDR2: MNHNS, SASEGT.

This clonotype was detected a few times. The chain joins TRBV29-1 to TRBJ1-2, with TRBD1 as a possible D gene (6 bases). Germline-derived CDR1 and CDR2 are SQVTM and ANQGSEA. This CDR3 contains 19 residues. Between the trimmed V and J ends, which lost 1 base and 0 bases, there was a span of 24 bases. The CDR3 sequence: CSVEGGVLVRGATNYGYTF. The CDR3 bases are TGCAGCGTTGAAGGTGGAGTCTTGGTACGGGGGGCGACTAACTATGGCTACACCTTC.

With regard to this clonotype: The germline gene is not matched at one end of the junction; a read error may be the cause. V is TRBV6-5 and J is TRBJ2-3; TRBD1 agrees at 8 bases. The CDR3 consists of 16 residues. Germline assignment: CDR1 MNHEY and CDR2 SVGAGI. In DNA form, the CDR3 reads TGTACCAGCAGTTACTCTCGGACAGGGTTCTCAGATACGCAGTATTTT. It translates to CTSSYSRTGFSDTQYF.